The text below deals with one TCR beta chain. This sample stems from a study of control samples from healthy donors and cancer patients. The length of the CDR3 is 16 residues. CDR1 is MNHNY, CDR2 SVGAGI, per germline (reference sequence). V lost 2 bases, J lost 0 bases, and 7 bases stayed unmatched. Using immunoSEQ multiplex PCR, the repertoire was profiled, and TCRdb retains in-frame clones only, with some absent. The sample contains 130,000 or so clones, about 83% of which appear only once. The sequenced material came from blood. The clonotype comes from a young man in good health. The chain joins TRBV6-6 to TRBJ2-7; TRBD1 agrees at 7 bases. The CDR3, as DNA: TGTGCCAGCAGTTACCGTATGGACAGGAGCTCCTACGAGCAGTACTTC. This sequence encodes CASSYRMDRSSYEQYF.